Listed below are T cell receptor beta chains from one sample, sequenced in a study of T cell responses to AZD1222 COVID-19 vaccine. Profiling relied on immunoSEQ multiplex PCR, and the TCRdb table lists in-frame clones only, not all of them. The sample consists of some 8,000 clones, approximately 88% of them appearing once. Sequences were derived from peripheral blood, sampled 28 days after the second AZD1222 dose. All receptors come from an adult who received the AZD1222 COVID-19 vaccine. Both conserved end residues are part of each CDR3.

J gene: TRBJ1-6
CDR3 length: 13
V gene: TRBV30
CDR3 protein: CAWSAGDSPPLHF

J gene: TRBJ2-2
CDR3 length: 13
V gene: TRBV12-5
CDR3 protein: CASGLTNTGELFF

J gene: TRBJ2-4
CDR3 length: 17
V gene: TRBV5-4
CDR3 protein: CASSLATGFGTKNIQYF

J gene: TRBJ2-6
CDR3 length: 13
V gene: TRBV7-2
CDR3 protein: CAAGLSGANVLTF

J gene: TRBJ1-2
CDR3 length: 15
V gene: TRBV7-9
CDR3 protein: CASSQDVAPYYGYTF

J gene: TRBJ1-1
CDR3 length: 13
V gene: TRBV24-1
CDR3 protein: CATSTQGWTEAFF

J gene: TRBJ2-7
CDR3 length: 15
V gene: TRBV19
CDR3 protein: CASSYSGQGTYEQYF

J gene: TRBJ2-7
CDR3 length: 12
V gene: TRBV5-4
CDR3 protein: CASSADSYEQYF

J gene: TRBJ2-3
CDR3 length: 14
V gene: TRBV30
CDR3 protein: CAWSVYFGTDTQYF

J gene: TRBJ1-1
CDR3 length: 14
V gene: TRBV10-3
CDR3 protein: CAISGQGGGTEAFF

J gene: TRBJ2-5
CDR3 length: 15
V gene: TRBV30
CDR3 protein: CAWAPGGARQETQYF

J gene: TRBJ2-3
CDR3 length: 18
V gene: TRBV5-1
CDR3 protein: CASSLEGATRTSTDTQYF

J gene: TRBJ1-1
CDR3 length: 12
V gene: TRBV2
CDR3 protein: CASRNVGTEAFF

J gene: TRBJ2-7
CDR3 length: 14
V gene: TRBV28
CDR3 protein: CASSYLDRPDEQYF

J gene: TRBJ2-7
CDR3 length: 17
V gene: TRBV4-3
CDR3 protein: CASSQVRVGVESYEQYF

J gene: TRBJ2-1
CDR3 length: 13
V gene: TRBV7-2
CDR3 protein: CASSITSYNEQFF

J gene: TRBJ1-1
CDR3 length: 13
V gene: TRBV6-5
CDR3 protein: CASSTNKGAAAFF

J gene: TRBJ2-1
CDR3 length: 13
V gene: TRBV7-3
CDR3 protein: CASSVTDYNEQFF

J gene: TRBJ1-1
CDR3 length: 15
V gene: TRBV5-1
CDR3 protein: CASSLAIGANTEAFF

J gene: TRBJ2-5
CDR3 length: 15
V gene: TRBV4-2
CDR3 protein: CASSPRIASGETQYF

J gene: TRBJ1-2
CDR3 length: 11
V gene: TRBV28
CDR3 protein: CAGETNYGYTF

J gene: TRBJ2-1
CDR3 length: 14
V gene: TRBV28
CDR3 protein: CASLAGGPYNEQFF

J gene: TRBJ2-1
CDR3 length: 17
V gene: TRBV9
CDR3 protein: CASSVEVWRSSYNEQFF

J gene: TRBJ2-7
CDR3 length: 15
V gene: TRBV11-2
CDR3 protein: CASTEQGTASYEQYF

J gene: TRBJ1-2
CDR3 length: 15
V gene: TRBV6-5
CDR3 protein: CASSFYREQSYGYTF

J gene: TRBJ2-3
CDR3 length: 15
V gene: TRBV7-2
CDR3 protein: CASSLTSGGADTQYF

J gene: TRBJ1-6
CDR3 length: 15
V gene: TRBV3-1/TRBV3-2
CDR3 protein: CASRGQGTYNSPLHF

J gene: TRBJ2-5
CDR3 length: 13
V gene: TRBV5-4
CDR3 protein: CASRLVGQETQYF

J gene: TRBJ1-1
CDR3 length: 12
V gene: TRBV11-3
CDR3 protein: CASSLRDTEAFF

J gene: TRBJ2-7
CDR3 length: 13
V gene: TRBV10-1
CDR3 protein: CASSEERTYEQYF

J gene: TRBJ1-1
CDR3 length: 14
V gene: TRBV7-2
CDR3 protein: CASSSRQRNTEAFF

J gene: TRBJ1-2
CDR3 length: 15
V gene: TRBV28
CDR3 protein: CASSRGSLRDYGYTF

J gene: TRBJ2-6
CDR3 length: 18
V gene: TRBV9
CDR3 protein: CASSFRTGAISGANVLTF

J gene: TRBJ1-2
CDR3 length: 15
V gene: TRBV9
CDR3 protein: CASSVGATEYYGYTF

J gene: TRBJ2-4
CDR3 length: 14
V gene: TRBV7-2
CDR3 protein: CASSDRTGYPIQYF

J gene: TRBJ1-1
CDR3 length: 15
V gene: TRBV5-1
CDR3 protein: CASTPGGGANTEAFF

J gene: TRBJ1-2
CDR3 length: 14
V gene: TRBV9
CDR3 protein: CASSPRGGNYGYTF

J gene: TRBJ2-6
CDR3 length: 18
V gene: TRBV4-1
CDR3 protein: CASSQAPQGASGANVLTF

J gene: TRBJ2-1
CDR3 length: 17
V gene: TRBV9
CDR3 protein: CASSPLGVAVSYNEQFF

J gene: TRBJ1-2
CDR3 length: 13
V gene: TRBV7-3
CDR3 protein: CASSQTKGDGYTF

J gene: TRBJ1-1
CDR3 length: 11
V gene: TRBV5-4
CDR3 protein: CAAWESTEAFF

J gene: TRBJ2-1
CDR3 length: 16
V gene: TRBV28
CDR3 protein: CASSSPTASSYNEQFF

J gene: TRBJ2-5
CDR3 length: 14
V gene: TRBV9
CDR3 protein: CASSVGYLQETQYF

J gene: TRBJ1-1
CDR3 length: 11
V gene: TRBV20-1
CDR3 protein: CRLGRNTEAFF

J gene: TRBJ2-6
CDR3 length: 16
V gene: TRBV28
CDR3 protein: CASSGLRGAGANVLTF

J gene: TRBJ2-3
CDR3 length: 14
V gene: TRBV9
CDR3 protein: CASSVGLAGGFQYF

J gene: TRBJ2-7
CDR3 length: 13
V gene: TRBV29-1
CDR3 protein: CSVGTGARGEQYF

J gene: TRBJ1-2
CDR3 length: 15
V gene: TRBV7-3
CDR3 protein: CASTSNPLGDSGYTF

J gene: TRBJ1-4
CDR3 length: 11
V gene: TRBV28
CDR3 protein: CASTEQGRLFF

J gene: TRBJ2-7
CDR3 length: 15
V gene: TRBV10-2
CDR3 protein: CASSEGLAGIYEQYF

J gene: TRBJ2-4
CDR3 length: 21
V gene: TRBV7-6
CDR3 protein: CASSLEVKRSSGDLAKNIQYF

J gene: TRBJ2-2
CDR3 length: 14
V gene: TRBV7-8
CDR3 protein: CASSLKYPPGELFF

J gene: TRBJ2-2
CDR3 length: 14
V gene: TRBV9
CDR3 protein: CASTLGRFTGELFF

J gene: TRBJ2-7
CDR3 length: 14
V gene: TRBV19
CDR3 protein: CASSIRGAADEQYF

J gene: TRBJ1-2
CDR3 length: 13
V gene: TRBV2
CDR3 protein: CASSPDRAYGYTF